The source of this T cell receptor (beta chain) is a study of OX40 agonist ivuxolimab in advanced cancers. Across the whole study: Every 2 weeks, ivuxolimab was infused into the patients intravenously at between 0.01 and 10 mg/kg. Aged roughly 23 to 80 with a mean of approximately 57 years, they were almost 85% male.

Patients who had autoimmune disease history or got systemic immunosuppression were left out. Sequenced by immunoSEQ multiplex PCR; TCRdb stores in-frame clones only, minus some. Here the sample spans some 83,000 clones, about four fifths being singletons. The material sequenced was CD4+ or CD8+ T cells sorted from blood, taken in a trial of the OX40 agonist ivuxolimab. The receptor was isolated from an adult with an advanced solid tumor such as melanoma, head and neck, liver or kidney cancer.

This CDR3 is CASSKITGSTGNEQYF. The CDR3, as DNA: TGTGCCAGTAGCAAAATAACAGGGTCTACGGGCAACGAGCAGTACTTC. This sequence joins TRBV19 and TRBJ2-7; D is possibly TRBD1 (6 bases). V lost 6 bases, J lost 5 bases, and 23 bases lay in between. This CDR3 has 16 residues. CDR1 and CDR2 (germline): LNHDA, SQIVND (reference sequence). The full variable domain, its missing parts supplied by reference TRBV19 and TRBJ2-7, is DGGITQSPKYLFRKEGQNVTLSCEQNLNHDAMYWYRQDPGQGLRLIYYSQIVNDFQKGDIAEGYSVSREKKESFPLTVTSAQKNPTAFYLCASSKITGSTGNEQYFGPGTRLTVT.